One and the same sample provided the 13 T cell receptor beta chains below, sequenced in a study of T cells in Graves' hyperthyroidism and ophthalmopathy. The investigators amplified TCR beta CDR3 regions from RNA transcripts. HTBI primers drove first-round RT-PCR of the TCR CDR3. In TCRdb, the multiplex PCR reads were re-called with MiXCR into one record per CDR3 protein. The data hold some 770,000 distinct CDR3 sequences, with around 17% observed a single time. The specimen was blood. The receptor source for this set is a man between 18 and 29 years old with Graves' hyperthyroidism.

The CDR3 is CASRPGLGVSGELFF. In DNA form, the CDR3 reads TGTGCCAGCAGGCCGGGACTAGGTGTTTCCGGGGAGCTGTTTTTT. The chain is built from TRBV12-3 or TRBV12-4 and TRBJ2-2; 8 positions agree with TRBD2. The CDR3 sequence is 15 residues long. Trimming took 6 bases from V and 6 from J; bases not matched to a gene: 9.

This clonotype has ten or more counts. The chain is built from TRBV27 and TRBJ1-1, with D maybe TRBD1 (5 bases). There are 18 residues in the CDR3. Looked up from germline, CDR1 is MNHEY and CDR2 is SMNVEV (reference sequence). V lost 3 bases and J lost 0, with 20 bases in between. CDR3 nucleotides: TGTGCCAGCAGTTTTATCGGGGCCACAGGTCCCATGAACACTGAAGCTTTCTTT. It is translated as CASSFIGATGPMNTEAFF.

The sample holds a few counts of this clonotype. This rearrangement joins TRBV7-2 to TRBJ2-1; the D gene is possibly TRBD1 (6 bases). Germline V CDR1 and CDR2: SGHTA, FQGNSA. The CDR3 totals 13 residues. The V end was cut by 5 bases, the J end by 7 bases, with 12 bases between. Here the CDR3 reads CASSGQTRNEQFF. In DNA, the CDR3 is TGTGCCAGCAGCGGACAGACACGGAATGAGCAGTTCTTC. The full variable domain, completed using reference TRBV7-2 and TRBJ2-1, is GAGVSQSPSNKVTEKGKDVELRCDPISGHTALYWYRQSLGQGLEFLIYFQGNSAPDKSGLPSDRFSAERTGGSVSTLTIQRTQQEDSAVYLCASSGQTRNEQFFGPGTRLTVL.

The chain has TRBV19 and TRBJ1-5; no firm D call. Germline V gene data show CDR1 as LNHDA and CDR2 as SQIVND (reference sequence). The V gene lost 0 bases and the J gene lost 8 bases, with 5 bases spanning the gap. The CDR3 runs 12 residues. The CDR3 region is CASSIDQKPQHF. The CDR3 nucleotides are TGTGCCAGTAGTATAGACCAAAAGCCCCAGCATTTT.

This clonotype was seen repeatedly, ten times or more. The chain uses TRBV20-1 and TRBJ2-5, with D unresolved. The CDR3 totals 13 residues. Germline V lookup: CDR1 DFQATT, CDR2 SNEGSKA (reference sequence). V was shortened by 2 bases and J by 2 bases, with 9 bases between the two germline ends. The CDR3 DNA follows: TGCAGTGCTAGATTGAAAGGGCAAGAGACCCAGTACTTC. Its protein product is CSARLKGQETQYF.

The rearrangement joins TRBV30 to TRBJ1-2, with no clear D. The CDR3 extends over 12 amino acids. Per germline, CDR1 GTSNPN and CDR2 SVGIG (reference sequence). The V end lost 3 bases, the J end lost 4 bases, and 9 bases lay between the germline ends. The CDR3 region is CAWRYSVYGYTF. DNA for the CDR3: TGTGCCTGGAGGTACAGCGTCTATGGCTACACCTTC.

The sample holds a few counts of this clonotype. V is TRBV20-1 and J is TRBJ2-1, with D unclear. V gave up 0 bases and J gave up 8 bases, with 17 bases separating them. This CDR3 has 15 residues. From germline, CDR1 is DFQATT and CDR2 SNEGSKA (reference sequence). The CDR3 protein is CSARDYRVVSDEQFF. DNA for the CDR3: TGCAGTGCTAGAGATTACCGGGTAGTCTCCGATGAGCAGTTCTTC.

The chain is built from TRBV20-1 and TRBJ2-7; 8 positions agree with TRBD2. Germline-derived CDR1 and CDR2 are DFQATT and SNEGSKA (reference sequence). Germline trimming cut 0 bases from V and 2 bases from J; bases unmatched to any gene: 6. The length of the CDR3 is 15 residues. The CDR3 sequence: CSARDLGTRTYEQYF. In DNA form, the CDR3 reads TGCAGTGCTAGAGATCTGGGGACTAGGACCTACGAGCAGTACTTC.

A few counts support this clonotype. This chain links TRBV20-1 with TRBJ1-4, with D perhaps TRBD1 (5 bases). The CDR3 is 16 residues long. CDR1 and CDR2 from the germline V gene are DFQATT and SNEGSKA (reference sequence). V lost 7 bases and J 11 bases, leaving 29 bases between the germline ends. The DNA for the CDR3 is TGCAGTGTCAGGAGCGCCGCCGGGACTTTGCATCCCAAACTGTTTTTT. Its protein product is CSVRSAAGTLHPKLFF.

Many counts were recorded for this clonotype. This chain links TRBV28 with TRBJ2-7; D uncertain. Per the germline V gene, CDR1 is MDHEN and CDR2 is SYDVKM. This CDR3 has 14 amino acids. Trimming shortened V by 2 bases and J by 0 bases, and 8 bases separated the two germline ends. The CDR3 protein is CASSLMADSYEQYF. The CDR3 nucleotides read TGTGCCAGCAGTTTAATGGCTGACTCCTACGAGCAGTACTTC.

This clonotype was recorded a few times. This chain links TRBV2 with TRBJ2-7; no clear D gene. V was trimmed by 0 bases and J by 0 bases, leaving 12 bases between them. Germline loops: CDR1 SNHLY, CDR2 FYNNEI. CDR3 length: 16 residues. CDR3 bases: TGTGCCAGCAGTGAAGCCAGCCTAATATTCTCCTACGAGCAGTACTTC. Its translation is CASSEASLIFSYEQYF. The whole variable domain, filled in from reference TRBV2 and TRBJ2-7, reads EPEVTQTPSHQVTQMGQEVILRCVPISNHLYFYWYRQILGQKVEFLVSFYNNEISEKSEIFDDQFSVERPDGSNFTLKIRSTKLEDSAMYFCASSEASLIFSYEQYFGPGTRLTVT.

This clonotype was detected ten times or more. This chain connects TRBV7-9 to TRBJ2-7; D is unclear. V was cut by 3 bases and J by 3 bases, with 6 bases left in between. The CDR3 covers 12 residues. Germline values: CDR1 SEHNR, CDR2 FQNEAQ (reference sequence). CDR3 sequence (DNA): TGTGCCAGCAGCTTGACGTACTACGAGCAGTACTTC. Translated, it gives CASSLTYYEQYF.

A few counts support this clonotype. The chain has TRBV28 and TRBJ2-2; 16 bases map to TRBD2. This CDR3 contains 18 residues. From germline, CDR1 is MDHEN and CDR2 SYDVKM. V lost 8 bases to trimming and J lost 7 bases; unmatched junction nucleotides: 13. CDR3 amino acids: CASFEGGLAGGPRGELFF. The CDR3 DNA reads TGTGCCAGCTTCGAAGGGGGACTAGCGGGAGGGCCCCGCGGGGAGCTGTTTTTT.